The subject of this entry is one T cell receptor (beta chain). This specimen comes from a study of shared clonotypes between healthy human individuals. The method was immunoSEQ multiplex PCR; TCRdb's version includes in-frame clones alone and lacks a portion of them. In the table there are a few million clones, approximately 95% of which are singletons. This CDR3 region has 15 residues. Germline CDR1 is SGHNT and CDR2 is YYREEE (reference sequence). After removal of 4 bases from V and 0 bases from J, the junction contained 7 bases not matched to a gene. The sample consisted of naive CD4+ T cells from PBMCs. Subset: CD45RA+ positively selected. V is TRBV5-4 and J is TRBJ2-7; 7 bases are shared with TRBD2. This receptor was obtained from a man younger than 35 in good health. Some clones in this sample may be carry-over from other donors' samples. The CDR3 is CASSPLGGSSYEQYF. In nucleotides, the CDR3 is TGTGCCAGCAGCCCCTTGGGGGGGTCCTCCTACGAGCAGTACTTC.